This T cell receptor beta chain comes out of a study of blood T cell repertoires in COVID-19. Study information: The United States, Italy and Spain provided the acute and convalescent COVID-19 samples. T cells, B-cell-depleted T cells, or PBMCs supplied cDNA or gDNA.

Per the original methods: Scientists estimated how many nucleated cells there were by amplifying reference gene primers. The data were produced by immunoSEQ multiplex PCR, yet TCRdb's version contains in-frame clones alone and is incomplete. For V, J and clone size, that table is used; D and trimming come from the DNA. Counted here are roughly 80,000 clones, 65% to 90% occurring once; the ten biggest clones make up over 35%. This clonotype was obtained from a man older than 75 with acute or convalescent COVID-19. The sample comprised peripheral blood.

CDR3 sequence: CASSFEGAGANVLTF. Here the CDR3 DNA reads TGTGCCAGCAGTTTCGAAGGGGCTGGGGCCAACGTCCTGACTTTC. The chain couples TRBV28 to TRBJ2-6, with a tentative D call TRBD1 (5 bases). The CDR3 totals 15 residues. The V end lost 3 bases, the J end lost 2 bases, and 8 bases lay between the germline ends. Germline values: CDR1 MDHEN, CDR2 SYDVKM.